Sequencing of this TCR beta chain was carried out in a study of blood T cell repertoires in COVID-19. The junction had 8 bases not matched to a gene; V was cut back by 4 bases and J by 6 bases. The CDR3 spans 15 residues. The germline V gene encodes CDR1 SGHNT and CDR2 YYREEE (reference sequence). Original methodology: Scientists estimated how many nucleated cells there were by amplifying reference gene primers. Clones were sequenced by immunoSEQ multiplex PCR, and TCRdb holds only the in-frame ones, with some missing. The V and J calls and the clone size are those of that table, but D and trimming were determined from the DNA. The sample holds approximately 300,000 clones; more than 75% are singletons and the top ten take approximately 2.4%.

Material for sequencing was PBMCs or T cells enriched from blood (not recorded which). The source of this sequence is a young woman who had recovered from COVID-19. This chain links TRBV5-4 with TRBJ2-2, with TRBD2 identical over 8 bases. This chain's CDR3 is CASSGLAEPPGELFF. CDR3 coding DNA: TGTGCCAGCAGCGGACTAGCAGAGCCCCCCGGGGAGCTGTTTTTT.